This T cell receptor beta chain was retrieved from a study of blood T cell repertoires in COVID-19. On the study more broadly: Some COVID-19 samples were acute and others convalescent; all came from the United States, Italy and Spain. The cDNA or gDNA used as material had been derived from T cells, B-cell-depleted T cells, or PBMCs.

In the original analysis: Amplification of reference gene primers was used by the study to estimate nucleated cell counts. Here immunoSEQ multiplex PCR was the method, and the copy in TCRdb shows in-frame clones only, minus some. The V and J calls and clone size are taken from that table; D and trimming were inferred from the DNA. This table has 150,000 to 200,000 clones, around 80% appearing once. The CDR3 contains 15 residues. V lost 5 bases, J lost 8 bases, and 20 bases lay in between. The germline CDR1 and CDR2 sequences are SGDLS and YYNGEE. J is TRBJ2-1 and V is TRBV9; weak D call: TRBD1 (6 bases). The clonotype comes from a woman over 75 with active or convalescent COVID-19. Sequences were obtained from peripheral blood. In DNA, the CDR3 is TGTGCCAGCAGGACCTCAGGGGCAGGGGTCGATGAGCAGTTCTTC. This codes for CASRTSGAGVDEQFF.